The 3 T cell receptor beta chains in this list originate from one sample, sequenced in a study of blood T cell repertoires in COVID-19 (TCRdb year 2020). The library came from the immunoSEQ multiplex PCR assay. TCRdb provides this immuneACCESS table in a form limited to in-frame rearrangements. Some clones are lacking; in checked studies, under half of them reflect an unresolved V gene, and why the rest are absent is not known. The sample yields about 180,000 clones; 75% to 90% were counted once. 6.5% to 9% of the sample is taken by the ten largest. The sequencing input was peripheral blood. The receptor set was obtained from a woman between 40 and 50 years old with COVID-19, enrolled during active disease.

V is TRBV7-9 and J is TRBJ1-2; TRBD1 aligns across 8 bases. CDR1 is SEHNR, CDR2 FQNEAQ, per germline (reference sequence). The CDR3 contains 14 residues. V dropped 5 bases and J dropped 9; count of bases not matched to a gene: 11. The DNA for the CDR3 is TGTGCCAGCAGCGTAGTCGCGGACAGGGATTGCTACACCTTC. This translates into CASSVVADRDCYTF.

The genes are TRBV29-1 and TRBJ2-3; the match to TRBD2 covers 10 bases. This CDR3 contains 15 residues. The junction had 6 bases not matched to a gene; V was cut back by 5 bases and J by 1 base. Germline V gene data show CDR1 as SQVTM and CDR2 as ANQGSEA. CDR3 sequence: CSVLVAGGRTDTQYF. CDR3 coding DNA: TGCAGCGTTCTTGTAGCGGGGGGTCGCACAGATACGCAGTATTTT.

This sequence joins TRBV5-1 and TRBJ2-7, with D tentatively TRBD1 (6 bases). V was clipped by 4 bases and J by 5 bases, with 16 bases between them. This CDR3 contains 14 residues. CDR1 and CDR2 (germline): SGHRS, YFSETQ. CDR3 DNA sequence: TGCGCCAGCAGCGGGGGCAGGGGCCACGACGAGCAGTACTTC. Its translation is CASSGGRGHDEQYF.